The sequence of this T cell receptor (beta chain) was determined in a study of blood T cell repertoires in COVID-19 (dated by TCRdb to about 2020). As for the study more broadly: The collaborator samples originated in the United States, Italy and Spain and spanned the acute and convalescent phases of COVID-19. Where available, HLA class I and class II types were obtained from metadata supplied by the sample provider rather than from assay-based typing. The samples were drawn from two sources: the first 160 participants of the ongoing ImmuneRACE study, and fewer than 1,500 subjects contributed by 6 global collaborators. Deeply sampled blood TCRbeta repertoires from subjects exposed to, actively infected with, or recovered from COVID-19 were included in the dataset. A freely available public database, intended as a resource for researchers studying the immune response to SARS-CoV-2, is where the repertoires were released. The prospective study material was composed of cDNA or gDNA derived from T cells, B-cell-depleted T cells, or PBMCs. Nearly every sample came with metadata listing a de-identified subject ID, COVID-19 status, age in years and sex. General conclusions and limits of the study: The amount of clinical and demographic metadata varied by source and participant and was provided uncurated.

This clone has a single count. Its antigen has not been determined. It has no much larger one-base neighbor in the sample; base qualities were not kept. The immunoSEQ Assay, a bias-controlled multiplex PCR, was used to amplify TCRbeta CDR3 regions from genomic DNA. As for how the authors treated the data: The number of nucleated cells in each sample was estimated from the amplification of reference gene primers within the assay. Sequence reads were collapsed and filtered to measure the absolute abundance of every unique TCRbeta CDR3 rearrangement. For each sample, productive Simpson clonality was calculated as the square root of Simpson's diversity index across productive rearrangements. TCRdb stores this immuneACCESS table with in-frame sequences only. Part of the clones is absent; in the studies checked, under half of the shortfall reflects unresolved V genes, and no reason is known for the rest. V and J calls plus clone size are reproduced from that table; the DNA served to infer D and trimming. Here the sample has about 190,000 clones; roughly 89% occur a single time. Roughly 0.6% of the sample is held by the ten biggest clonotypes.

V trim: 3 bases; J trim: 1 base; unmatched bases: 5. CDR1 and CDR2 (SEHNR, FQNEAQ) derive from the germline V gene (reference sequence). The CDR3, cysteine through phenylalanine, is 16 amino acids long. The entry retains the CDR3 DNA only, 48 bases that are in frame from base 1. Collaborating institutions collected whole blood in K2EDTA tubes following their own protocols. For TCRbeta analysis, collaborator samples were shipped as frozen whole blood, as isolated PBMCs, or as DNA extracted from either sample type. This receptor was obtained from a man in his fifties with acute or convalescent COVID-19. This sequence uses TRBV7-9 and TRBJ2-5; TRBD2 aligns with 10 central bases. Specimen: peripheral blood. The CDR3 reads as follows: CASSFLSGRIQETQYF. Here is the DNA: TGTGCCAGCAGCTTTCTTAGCGGGAGGATCCAAGAGACCCAGTACTTC.